Presented here are 28 T cell receptor beta chains from one specimen sequenced in a study of response to subunit inactivated influenza vaccine. MiXCR, applied by TCRdb to the RT-PCR reads, yields one record per CDR3 protein. The sample contains 600,000 to 850,000 distinct CDR3 sequences, 12% to 15% of which appear only once. This specimen consisted of PBMCs from blood, obtained approximately 15 days before vaccination. These receptors were obtained from a man aged 50 or older who received an inactivated influenza vaccine.

This clonotype was seen only a few times. CDR3 protein: CASSLEPGRRTQYF. The CDR3 nucleotides read TGTGCCAGCAGCTTAGAACCCGGCCGCCGGACCCAGTACTTC. This chain links TRBV7-9 with TRBJ2-5; D not resolved. Germline CDR1 reads SEHNR; CDR2 reads FQNEAQ (reference sequence). The V end was cut by 1 base, the J end by 7 bases, with 13 bases between. CDR3 length: 14 residues.

The gene calls are TRBV12-3 or TRBV12-4 and TRBJ2-1; no firm D call. CDR3 length: 13 amino acids. Trimming removed 2 bases from V and 5 bases from J, with 7 bases in between. The chain's CDR3 is CASSLSWDNEQFF. CDR3 sequence (DNA): TGTGCCAGCAGTTTAAGTTGGGACAATGAGCAGTTCTTC.

The table lists this clonotype with a few counts. The junction does not match germline at one end; this may be a read error. The chain employs TRBV10-2 and TRBJ2-1, with 7 bases matching TRBD1. The CDR3 spans 15 residues. In germline, CDR1 is WSHSY, CDR2 SAAADI. CDR3 nucleotides: TGCGCCAGCAGCGAGTCACAGGGGTTCTACAATGAGCAGTTCTTC. It is translated as CASSESQGFYNEQFF.

This clonotype occurred a few times. This chain joins TRBV7-9 and TRBJ2-7; D remains ambiguous. Germline V gene lookup returns CDR1 SEHNR and CDR2 FQNEAQ (reference sequence). Between the trimmed V and J ends, which lost 0 bases and 2 bases, there was a span of 11 bases. This CDR3 is 15 amino acids long. The CDR3 reads CASSLALTGAYEQYF. The CDR3 DNA reads as TGTGCCAGCAGCTTAGCTCTTACCGGCGCCTACGAGCAGTACTTC.

This clonotype was detected a few times. The rearrangement uses TRBV24-1 and TRBJ2-2; TRBD1 is a possible D gene (5 bases). In germline, CDR1 is KGHDR, CDR2 SFDVKD. The CDR3 has 15 residues. Trimming left V 1 base short and J 6 bases short, with 11 bases between. Here the CDR3 DNA reads TGTGCCACCAGTGATTTTCCCAAAGGGGCCGGGGAGCTGTTTTTT. Amino acids: CATSDFPKGAGELFF.

This clonotype occurred a few times. This chain uses TRBV12-3 or TRBV12-4 with TRBJ2-1; 7 bases are shared with TRBD2. V dropped 2 bases and J dropped 2; count of bases not matched to a gene: 3. There are 15 residues in the CDR3. The CDR3 DNA reads as TGTGCCAGCAGTTTACGGGGGGAGCCCTACAATGAGCAGTTCTTC. This gives the protein CASSLRGEPYNEQFF.

This clonotype was observed a few times. J is TRBJ2-1 and V is TRBV12-3 or TRBV12-4; 8 nucleotides match TRBD1. The CDR3 sequence is 18 residues long. The J segment lost 2 bases and the V segment lost 6 bases, leaving 15 bases of the junction unmatched. CDR3 DNA sequence: TGTGCCAGCAGGACGATACTTGGGACAGGCCTTACCTACAATGAGCAGTTCTTC. Translated, it gives CASRTILGTGLTYNEQFF.

This clonotype was counted between two and nine times. The chain combines TRBV5-1 with TRBJ2-3, with D tentatively TRBD1 (6 bases). V dropped 5 bases and J dropped 6 bases, with 22 bases sitting between them. CDR3 size: 16 residues. Germline V gene sequence: CDR1 SGHRS, CDR2 YFSETQ. CDR3 coding DNA: TGCGCCAGCAGTACCCCGACAGGTCCCTCGGGGGATACGCAGTATTTT. Protein product: CASSTPTGPSGDTQYF. Looking up the rest from reference TRBV5-1 and TRBJ2-3 gives the full variable domain: KAGVTQTPRYLIKTRGQQVTLSCSPISGHRSVSWYQQTPGQGLQFLFEYFSETQRNKGNFPGRFSGRQFSNSRSEMNVSTLELGDSALYLCASSTPTGPSGDTQYFGPGTRLTVL.

The chain links TRBV20-1 to TRBJ2-1; TRBD2 agrees at 8 bases. CDR3 size: 17 residues. Trimming took 4 bases from V and 9 from J; bases not matched to a gene: 20. Looked up from germline, CDR1 is DFQATT and CDR2 is SNEGSKA (reference sequence). The chain's CDR3 is CSATSARLASGRGEQFF. The CDR3, as DNA: TGCAGTGCTACAAGCGCCCGACTAGCGTCAGGCCGGGGTGAGCAGTTCTTC.

The chain recombines TRBV3-1 with TRBJ2-2; TRBD2 might be the D (5 bases). Per the germline V gene, CDR1 is LGHDT and CDR2 is YNNKEL (reference sequence). The CDR3 consists of 15 residues. Trimming removed 1 base from V and 4 bases from J, with 10 bases in between. DNA of the CDR3: TGTGCCAGCAGCCAAGGAGGCGGGCCCACCGGGGAGCTGTTTTTT. This encodes CASSQGGGPTGELFF. Variable domain in full (rest from reference TRBV3-1 and TRBJ2-2): DTAVSQTPKYLVTQMGNDKSIKCEQNLGHDTMYWYKQDSKKFLKIMFSYNNKELIINETVPNRFSPKSPDKAHLNLHINSLELGDSAVYFCASSQGGGPTGELFFGEGSRLTVL.

This clonotype was observed a handful of times. The chain uses TRBV20-1 and TRBJ2-3; the D is unclear. Deletions cut 3 bases from V and 1 base from J, with 11 bases between. CDR3 size: 14 residues. Per germline, CDR1 DFQATT and CDR2 SNEGSKA (reference sequence). The CDR3 region is CSASWPSGTDTQYF. Written as DNA, the CDR3 is TGCAGTGCTAGCTGGCCATCCGGCACAGATACGCAGTATTTT.

This clonotype was observed many times. This chain uses TRBV3-1 with TRBJ2-5, with no clear D. The CDR3 runs 11 residues. CDR1 LGHDT and CDR2 YNNKEL come from the germline V gene (reference sequence). The V gene lost 1 base and the J gene lost 7 bases, with 4 bases spanning the gap. The CDR3 here is CASSQGGTQYF. As DNA, the CDR3 is TGTGCCAGCAGCCAAGGAGGGACCCAGTACTTC.

The gene calls are TRBV2 and TRBJ2-7; the D gene is possibly TRBD2 (6 bases). Trimming left V 4 bases short and J 7 bases short, with 20 bases between. CDR1 is SNHLY and CDR2 is FYNNEI in the germline V gene. The CDR3 loop spans 15 amino acids. CDR3 DNA sequence: TGTGCCAGCAGTGCAGCGGTAGCGGAGGTTTCTGAGCAGTACTTC. Its protein is CASSAAVAEVSEQYF.

This rearrangement joins TRBV14 to TRBJ1-1, with D hard to call. The CDR3 sequence is 13 residues long. V was trimmed by 2 bases and J by 8 bases, leaving 12 bases between them. Germline values: CDR1 SGHDN, CDR2 FVKESK. CDR3 sequence: CASSQSPWLEAFF. CDR3 DNA: TGTGCCAGCAGCCAATCCCCTTGGTTGGAAGCTTTCTTT. Together with reference TRBV14 and TRBJ1-1, the CDR3 gives the full variable domain: EAGVTQFPSHSVIEKGQTVTLRCDPISGHDNLYWYRRVMGKEIKFLLHFVKESKQDESGMPNNRFLAERTGGTYSTLKVQPAELEDSGVYFCASSQSPWLEAFFGQGTRLTVV.

The V gene is TRBV5-1, the J gene TRBJ1-4, with 10 bases matching TRBD1. The CDR3 is made up of 17 amino acids. The ends lost 4 bases at V and 3 bases at J; junction bases unmatched: 9. Per germline, CDR1 SGHRS and CDR2 YFSETQ. CDR3 amino acids: CASSSGDRGRANEKLFF. CDR3 coding DNA: TGCGCCAGCAGCAGTGGCGACAGGGGGCGAGCTAATGAAAAACTGTTTTTT.

This clonotype was seen a few times. CDR3 in amino acids: CASSGRQGLDEQFF. The DNA of the CDR3 is TGTGCCAGCAGCGGTCGACAGGGTTTGGATGAGCAGTTCTTC. The chain uses TRBV7-8 and TRBJ2-1, with TRBD1 matching over 7 bases. With 5 bases clipped from V and 8 bases from J, the junction kept 9 bases outside the gene matches. CDR1 and CDR2 (germline): SGHVS, FQNEAQ. The CDR3 runs 14 residues.

This clonotype has only a few counts. The V call is TRBV7-9, the J call TRBJ1-1; D unclear. Trimming removed 1 base at V and 1 base at J, with 10 bases between. The CDR3 totals 15 residues. CDR1 is SEHNR and CDR2 is FQNEAQ in the germline V gene (reference sequence). The chain's CDR3 is CASSLEVRTNTEAFF. DNA for the CDR3: TGTGCCAGCAGCTTAGAGGTCAGGACGAACACTGAAGCTTTCTTT.

This clonotype was counted only a few times. The V and J genes are TRBV7-2 and TRBJ2-3; 10 bases align to TRBD2. J was trimmed by 6 bases and V by 5 bases; bases with no gene match: 11. CDR1 SGHTA and CDR2 FQGNSA come from the germline V gene. The CDR3 consists of 16 residues. Here the CDR3 reads CASSPFQREGSDTQYF. In DNA, the CDR3 is TGTGCCAGCAGCCCCTTCCAGCGGGAGGGGTCGGATACGCAGTATTTT.

This chain connects TRBV6-2 or TRBV6-3 to TRBJ2-7; D perhaps matches TRBD1 (6 bases). The germline V and J ends were trimmed by 2 bases and 6 bases, with 11 bases remaining between them. This CDR3 is 13 amino acids long. CDR1 and CDR2 (germline): MNHEY, SVGEGT. This CDR3 reads CASSYGGFGEQYF. In DNA form, the CDR3 reads TGTGCCAGCAGTTACGGGGGCTTCGGCGAGCAGTACTTC.

The chain is built from TRBV5-1 and TRBJ2-1; maybe TRBD2 (5 bases). CDR1 is SGHRS and CDR2 is YFSETQ in the germline V gene. The CDR3 consists of 14 residues. V was pared by 1 base and J by 8 bases, with 13 bases between. CDR3 nucleotide sequence: TGCGCCAGCAGCTTGTCTCCTAGCCTGCATGAGCAGTTCTTC. It yields the protein CASSLSPSLHEQFF.

Details on this clonotype: At one boundary the junction diverges from the germline segment, which might be a read error. This chain connects TRBV29-1 to TRBJ2-1; 10 nucleotides match TRBD2. Germline values: CDR1 SQVTM, CDR2 ANQGSEA. The CDR3 covers 11 residues. CDR3 nucleotides: TGCAGCGTTGAACTAGCGGGAGCTCCCGGCTTC. Translated: CSVELAGAPGF.

This clonotype has more than one count but fewer than ten. V is TRBV7-9 and J is TRBJ1-2; D gene unclear. CDR3 length: 15 amino acids. Germline V gene sequence: CDR1 SEHNR, CDR2 FQNEAQ (reference sequence). Deletions cut 10 bases from V and 0 bases from J, with 18 bases between. CDR3 amino acids: CAISEERPPNYGYTF. The DNA for the CDR3 is TGTGCCATCTCGGAGGAGAGACCGCCTAACTATGGCTACACCTTC.

The V and J genes are TRBV4-3 and TRBJ2-3; D is uncertain. The CDR3 runs to 16 residues. CDR1 is LGHNA, CDR2 YSLEER, per germline. Trimming left V 1 base short and J 1 base short, with 12 bases between. CDR3 region: CASSQGSRQGTDTQYF. The CDR3 nucleotides read TGCGCCAGCAGCCAAGGCTCTCGGCAGGGCACAGATACGCAGTATTTT.

This clonotype showed up many times. This chain links TRBV3-1 with TRBJ2-2; D is undetermined. V gave up 8 bases and J gave up 5 bases, with 18 bases separating them. Germline V CDR1 and CDR2: LGHDT, YNNKEL (reference sequence). The CDR3 extends over 15 amino acids. The CDR3 region is CASRGGTMWTGELFF. For the CDR3, the DNA is TGTGCCAGCCGAGGCGGAACGATGTGGACCGGGGAGCTGTTTTTT.

There are a few counts of this clonotype. The chain recombines TRBV28 with TRBJ2-2; 9 nucleotides match TRBD1. The CDR3 spans 18 residues. After removal of 6 bases from V and 0 bases from J, the junction contained 11 bases not matched to a gene. Germline V lookup: CDR1 MDHEN, CDR2 SYDVKM. CDR3: CASRSSYYRGPNTGELFF. The DNA of the CDR3 is TGTGCCAGCAGGTCGTCCTACTACAGGGGGCCGAACACCGGGGAGCTGTTTTTT.

This chain uses TRBV3-1 with TRBJ2-1; 9 nucleotides agree with TRBD1. Germline trimming cut 3 bases from V and 5 bases from J; bases unmatched to any gene: 5. CDR3 length: 15 amino acids. From germline, CDR1 is LGHDT and CDR2 YNNKEL (reference sequence). The CDR3 region is CASSQGTGLHNEQFF. The CDR3 nucleotides are TGTGCCAGCAGCCAGGGGACAGGGCTCCACAATGAGCAGTTCTTC.

This clonotype showed up just a few times. V and J are TRBV7-8 and TRBJ2-1, with TRBD1 as a possible D gene (5 bases). The V gene's germline CDR1 is SGHVS and CDR2 FQNEAQ. This CDR3 has 12 amino acids. Trimming took 2 bases from V and 10 from J, leaving 9 bases between them. CDR3 DNA: TGTGCCAGCAGCTTAAGGGGTGACGAGCAGTTCTTC. This codes for CASSLRGDEQFF.

This clonotype was counted only a few times. The rearrangement joins TRBV7-9 to TRBJ2-1, with D perhaps assigned TRBD1 or TRBD2 (5 bases each). V lost 4 bases to trimming and J lost 8 bases, with 15 bases between them. The CDR3 covers 14 residues. Looked up from germline, CDR1 is SEHNR and CDR2 is FQNEAQ (reference sequence). The CDR3 coding sequence is TGTGCCAGCAGCTCACCGGGACCCGAGGATGAGCAGTTCTTC. Translating gives CASSSPGPEDEQFF.